The 31 T cell receptor beta chains below all came from one sample that was sequenced in a study of control samples from healthy donors and cancer patients (dated by TCRdb to 2018 to 2021). The receptor library was made with the immunoSEQ multiplex PCR assay. This immuneACCESS table, as held by TCRdb, lists in-frame sequences with V and J called but not all clones. Of the missing ones, under half trace to an unresolved V gene in checked studies; the others have no known cause. In this sample the table shows 120,000 or so clones, around 87% of which occur a single time. Of the sample, roughly 3% falls within the top ten clones. The sequenced sample consisted of blood. All receptors derive from a man aged 55 to 70 in good health.

The chain is built from TRBV19 and TRBJ1-2, with 8 bases matching TRBD1. After removal of 7 bases from V and 5 bases from J, the junction contained 15 bases not matched to a gene. This CDR3 has 16 amino acids. Per germline, CDR1 LNHDA and CDR2 SQIVND (reference sequence). The CDR3 loop is CASTPLDRGVGYGYTF. CDR3 sequence (DNA): TGTGCCAGTACCCCGCTTGACAGGGGAGTGGGGTATGGCTACACCTTC.

This clone was observed a handful of times. V usage is TRBV3-1 (or the pseudogene TRBV3-2) and J usage is TRBJ2-1; 10 bases are shared with TRBD2. Trimming cost V 1 base and J 0 bases; bases outside gene matches: 6. CDR1 LGHDT and CDR2 YNNKEL come from the germline V gene (reference sequence). This CDR3 is built from 18 residues. As DNA, the CDR3 is TGTGCCAGCAGCCAAGGGGGTAGCGGGGGGTTCTCCTACAATGAGCAGTTCTTC. This translates into CASSQGGSGGFSYNEQFF.

This chain uses TRBV6-2 or TRBV6-3 with TRBJ1-5; D is unclear. The CDR3 totals 14 residues. From germline, CDR1 is MNHEY and CDR2 SVGEGT. Between the trimmed V and J ends, which lost 4 bases and 1 base, there was a span of 8 bases. In nucleotides, the CDR3 is TGTGCCAGCAGTTCCAAAAACAGCAATCAGCCCCAGCATTTT. Amino acids: CASSSKNSNQPQHF.

This chain uses TRBV7-8 with TRBJ1-6; no clear D gene. Germline loops: CDR1 SGHVS, CDR2 FQNEAQ. The CDR3 has 17 amino acids. V was clipped by 5 bases and J by 3 bases, with 17 bases between them. The CDR3 DNA reads as TGTGCCAGCAGCCCCTCAGTGGAAAGTGTCTATAATTCACCCCTCCACTTT. The encoded protein is CASSPSVESVYNSPLHF.

V and J are TRBV28 and TRBJ1-4, with a weak D call TRBD1 (5 bases). This CDR3 has 15 amino acids. Germline CDR1 and CDR2: MDHEN and SYDVKM. The V end lost 7 bases, the J end lost 8 bases, and 20 bases lay between the germline ends. CDR3 nucleotides: TGTGCCAGCATTTCCAACCGTGGGGGAAGGGAAAAACTGTTTTTT. This sequence encodes CASISNRGGREKLFF.

This clone was observed once. The chain couples TRBV5-1 to TRBJ2-2; TRBD1 might be the D (6 bases). Trimming stripped 5 bases from V and 1 base from J, with 18 bases between. CDR1 is SGHRS and CDR2 is YFSETQ in the germline V gene. CDR3 length: 17 residues. CDR3 bases: TGCGCCAGCAGTGCAACTCCCGGGACAAGGAACACCGGGGAGCTGTTTTTT. Protein: CASSATPGTRNTGELFF.

This chain connects TRBV9 to TRBJ2-5; D remains unclear. CDR3 size: 13 residues. Germline V gene sequence: CDR1 SGDLS, CDR2 YYNGEE. V was pared by 3 bases and J by 2 bases, with 8 bases between. The CDR3 DNA is TGTGCCAGCAGCGGTAGTTGGCAAGAGACCCAGTACTTC. It translates to CASSGSWQETQYF.

V and J are TRBV19 and TRBJ1-4; D gene ambiguous. The CDR3 has 13 residues. V was shortened by 4 bases and J by 3 bases, with 6 bases between the two germline ends. CDR1 LNHDA and CDR2 SQIVND come from the germline V gene (reference sequence). The CDR3 DNA is TGTGCCAGTAGTACCCGACCTAATGAAAAACTGTTTTTT. Amino acid sequence: CASSTRPNEKLFF.

This chain connects TRBV5-1 to TRBJ1-5, with TRBD1 matching over 7 bases. Germline CDR1 SGHRS, CDR2 YFSETQ. This CDR3 has 13 amino acids. The V segment lost 4 bases and the J segment 5 bases; nucleotides outside the gene matches: 3. CDR3 in amino acids: CASSPGQDQPQHF. CDR3 DNA sequence: TGCGCCAGCAGCCCAGGACAGGATCAGCCCCAGCATTTT.

This clone was recorded once. The rearrangement uses TRBV6-5 and TRBJ1-1, with D possibly matching TRBD1 (5 bases). Germline V CDR1 and CDR2: MNHEY, SVGAGI. Trimming stripped 2 bases from V and 4 bases from J, with 14 bases between. The CDR3 covers 15 residues. CDR3 sequence (DNA): TGTGCCAGCAGTTACAGAACAACTGGGACCACTGAAGCTTTCTTT. Translating gives CASSYRTTGTTEAFF.

V and J are TRBV28 and TRBJ1-3; no firm D call. Trimming shortened V by 6 bases and J by 4 bases, and 16 bases separated the two germline ends. The CDR3 covers 15 residues. Germline-derived CDR1 and CDR2 are MDHEN and SYDVKM. The CDR3 here is CASSFALYGGNTIYF. The CDR3 nucleotides read TGTGCCAGCAGCTTCGCCCTGTACGGGGGAAACACCATATATTTT.

The chain couples TRBV10-1 to TRBJ2-1, with no clear D. This CDR3 comprises 17 residues. Trimming took off 4 bases at V and 0 bases at J, with 16 bases between the two ends. Per the germline V gene, CDR1 is WNHNN and CDR2 is SYGVQD (reference sequence). This CDR3 is CASSGGLGLSSYNEQFF. The CDR3 DNA sequence: TGCGCCAGCAGTGGGGGTCTCGGGCTTTCCTCCTACAATGAGCAGTTCTTC.

J is TRBJ2-6 and V is TRBV18; TRBD1 might be the D (6 bases). Deletions cut 3 bases from V and 0 bases from J, with 9 bases between. The CDR3 runs to 16 residues. Germline lookup yields CDR1 KGHSH and CDR2 LQKENI. The DNA of the CDR3 is TGTGCCAGCTCACCGGCAGGGGTCTCTGGGGCCAACGTCCTGACTTTC. This translates into CASSPAGVSGANVLTF.

The rearrangement uses TRBV11-2 and TRBJ2-7; 9 positions agree with TRBD2. This CDR3 spans 16 amino acids. J was trimmed by 2 bases and V by 5 bases; bases with no gene match: 10. Germline V gene data show CDR1 as SGHAT and CDR2 as FQNNGV. The CDR3 loop reads CASSPNSGGLTYEQYF. CDR3 nucleotides: TGTGCCAGCAGCCCGAATAGCGGGGGACTGACCTACGAGCAGTACTTC.

V gene TRBV3-1 (or the pseudogene TRBV3-2) combines with J gene TRBJ1-1; D remains unclear. Trimming shortened V by 3 bases and J by 5 bases, and 13 bases separated the two germline ends. The CDR3 has 14 residues. Per germline, CDR1 LGHDT and CDR2 YNNKEL (reference sequence). The CDR3 loop reads CASSQASMGTEAFF. CDR3 DNA: TGTGCCAGCAGCCAGGCGAGTATGGGGACTGAAGCTTTCTTT.

The chain carries TRBV7-9 and TRBJ2-5; weak D call: TRBD2 (5 bases). Germline V gene lookup returns CDR1 SEHNR and CDR2 FQNEAQ (reference sequence). The CDR3 consists of 13 residues. V dropped 5 bases and J dropped 6 bases, with 13 bases sitting between them. CDR3 residues: CASSGEGGKTQYF. The CDR3 nucleotides read TGTGCCAGCAGCGGTGAGGGTGGGAAGACCCAGTACTTC.

V is TRBV7-2 and J is TRBJ2-1, with 9 bases fitting TRBD2. The ends lost 1 base at V and 0 bases at J; junction bases unmatched: 7. This CDR3 is built from 18 residues. The germline V gene encodes CDR1 SGHTA and CDR2 FQGNSA. Here the CDR3 reads CASSLVGSGGYSYNEQFF. CDR3 DNA: TGTGCCAGCAGCTTAGTCGGTAGCGGGGGCTACTCCTACAATGAGCAGTTCTTC.

The CDR3 region has the DNA TGTGCCACCAGTGATTCCCGGGACTGGACCTACGAGCAGTACTTC. This translates into CATSDSRDWTYEQYF. The rearrangement uses TRBV24-1 and TRBJ2-7; maybe TRBD2 (6 bases). Germline loops: CDR1 KGHDR, CDR2 SFDVKD. The CDR3 consists of 15 residues. Trimming removed 2 bases at V and 2 bases at J, with 12 bases between.

The CDR3 is CASSIGLANTGELFF. As DNA, the CDR3 is TGTGCCAGTAGTATTGGACTAGCGAACACCGGGGAGCTGTTTTTT. J is TRBJ2-2 and V is TRBV19; 7 bases match TRBD2. Germline CDR1 and CDR2: LNHDA and SQIVND (reference sequence). The CDR3 runs 15 residues. V trimming: 3 bases; J trimming: 0 bases; junction bases outside the gene matches: 1.

The chain carries TRBV7-9 and TRBJ1-1, with D unclear. The CDR3 spans 14 residues. CDR1 and CDR2 (germline): SEHNR, FQNEAQ (reference sequence). The V gene lost 3 bases and the J gene lost 0 bases, with 8 bases spanning the gap. The chain's CDR3 is CASSLGSMNTEAFF. In nucleotides, the CDR3 is TGTGCCAGCAGCTTGGGCAGCATGAACACTGAAGCTTTCTTT.

CDR3 coding DNA: TGCGCCAGCAGCATCGTAGCAGGAACCTATGGCTACACCTTC. Translating gives CASSIVAGTYGYTF. This sequence joins TRBV5-1 and TRBJ1-2; D not certain. Trimming left V 4 bases short and J 4 bases short, with 14 bases between. The CDR3 contains 14 residues. Germline CDR1 and CDR2: SGHRS and YFSETQ.

V gene TRBV30 combines with J gene TRBJ1-6; D unclear. CDR3 length: 13 residues. CDR1 and CDR2 (germline): GTSNPN, SVGIG (reference sequence). Trimming left V 3 bases short and J 7 bases short, with 10 bases between. CDR3 amino acids: CAWRGSGNSPLHF. The CDR3, as DNA: TGTGCCTGGAGGGGGTCGGGGAATTCACCCCTCCACTTT.

The chain couples TRBV5-1 to TRBJ1-6; 8 nucleotides align to TRBD1. The germline V gene encodes CDR1 SGHRS and CDR2 YFSETQ. V lost 1 base and J lost 8; bases outside the gene matches: 8. The CDR3 has 16 amino acids. CDR3 loop: CASSLRRAQGDSPLHF. In DNA, the CDR3 is TGCGCCAGCAGCTTGAGGCGTGCACAGGGGGATTCACCCCTCCACTTT.

The chain combines TRBV28 with TRBJ1-2; D may be TRBD1 (6 bases). This CDR3 contains 14 residues. Germline V gene data show CDR1 as MDHEN and CDR2 as SYDVKM. V lost 5 bases and J 4 bases, leaving 14 bases between the germline ends. The DNA of the CDR3 is TGTGCCAGCAGTCCCCCCGGACAGCGCTATGGCTACACCTTC. Encoded protein: CASSPPGQRYGYTF.

This clone appeared once. V gene TRBV9 combines with J gene TRBJ2-7; TRBD1 matches 12 bases. CDR3 length: 15 amino acids. Unmatched junction bases numbered 8, after V lost 6 bases and J lost 4 bases. Germline CDR1 is SGDLS and CDR2 is YYNGEE. The CDR3 sequence: CASNARDRGPYEQYF. The DNA for the CDR3 is TGTGCCAGCAACGCTCGGGACAGGGGGCCTTACGAGCAGTACTTC.

This clone was seen just once. The chain joins TRBV30 to TRBJ1-6; 7 bases fit TRBD1. This CDR3 spans 14 amino acids. The junction had 9 bases not matched to a gene; V was cut back by 6 bases and J by 7 bases. CDR1 is GTSNPN, CDR2 SVGIG, per germline (reference sequence). For the CDR3, the DNA is TGTGCCTGTATGAGGGACAGACTAAATTCACCCCTCCACTTT. Protein sequence: CACMRDRLNSPLHF. Based on the CDR3 plus reference TRBV30 and TRBJ1-6, the full variable domain is SQTIHQWPATLVQPVGSPLSLECTVEGTSNPNLYWYRQAAGRGLQLLFYSVGIGQISSEVPQNLSASRPQDRQFILSSKKLLLSDSGFYLCACMRDRLNSPLHFGNGTRLTVT.

The CDR3 is CASSEQGTSGVDTQYF. The CDR3 DNA reads TGTGCCAGCAGTGAACAGGGGACTAGCGGGGTTGATACGCAGTATTTT. This rearrangement joins TRBV2 to TRBJ2-3, with TRBD2 matching 13 bases. The CDR3 sequence is 16 residues long. Germline CDR1 and CDR2: SNHLY and FYNNEI. V was pared by 2 bases and J by 6 bases, with 5 bases of the junction left unmatched.

The J gene is TRBJ1-5, the V gene TRBV10-2; D possibly corresponds to TRBD1 (5 bases). The length of the CDR3 is 15 residues. The germline gives CDR1 WSHSY, CDR2 SAAADI. The germline V and J ends were trimmed by 5 bases and 7 bases, with 18 bases remaining between them. The CDR3 sequence is CASSRAGSVDQPQHF. As DNA, the CDR3 is TGCGCCAGCAGTAGGGCAGGGAGCGTAGACCAGCCCCAGCATTTT.

The V and J genes are TRBV24-1 and TRBJ2-1; D might be TRBD2 (7 bases). This CDR3 is built from 17 residues. V was trimmed by 3 bases and J by 0 bases, leaving 14 bases between them. The germline CDR1 and CDR2 sequences are KGHDR and SFDVKD. CDR3 in DNA: TGTGCCACCAGTGATGAGGGGGGGCCCGACTCCTACAATGAGCAGTTCTTC. Its translation is CATSDEGGPDSYNEQFF.

The chain carries TRBV28 and TRBJ1-2, with a weak D call TRBD1 (5 bases). The length of the CDR3 is 15 residues. The germline gives CDR1 MDHEN, CDR2 SYDVKM. V was trimmed by 6 bases and J by 0 bases, leaving 14 bases between them. This CDR3 reads CASSPEGQANYGYTF. The DNA of the CDR3 is TGTGCCAGCAGCCCGGAGGGGCAAGCTAACTATGGCTACACCTTC.

V and J are TRBV7-8 and TRBJ2-3, with TRBD2 matching 11 bases. The CDR3 runs 13 residues. Germline values: CDR1 SGHVS, CDR2 FQNEAQ. V shed 5 bases and J 11 bases; nucleotides not matched to a gene: 6. CDR3 sequence (DNA): TGTGCCAGCAGCACGCAGGGACTAGCGGAGCAGTATTTT. It encodes CASSTQGLAEQYF.